This T cell receptor (beta chain) was profiled in a study of blood T cell repertoires in COVID-19. Whole-study context: Some COVID-19 samples were acute and others convalescent; all came from the United States, Italy and Spain. T cells, B-cell-depleted T cells, or PBMCs provided the cDNA or gDNA that served as material.

As processed by the authors: Estimation of nucleated cell counts was performed using reference gene primer amplification. Here immunoSEQ multiplex PCR was the method, and the copy in TCRdb shows in-frame clones only, minus some. From that table come the V and J calls and clone size; the DNA was used to work out D and trimming. The sample has fewer than 95,000 clones, 86% seen once. V lost 7 bases to trimming and J lost 2 bases; unmatched junction nucleotides: 8. Germline V gene sequence: CDR1 MDHEN, CDR2 SYDVKM. This CDR3 is built from 15 residues. The clonotype comes from a man between 50 and 59 years old with active or convalescent COVID-19. Sequenced: peripheral blood. The chain carries TRBV28 and TRBJ2-5; 9 bases line up with TRBD1. This CDR3 is CASTSGGQGQETQYF. CDR3 bases: TGTGCCAGCACCTCCGGCGGACAGGGGCAAGAGACCCAGTACTTC.